This T cell receptor beta chain was retrieved from a study of T-cell reconstitution after alpha-beta-depleted transplantation in children. General study points: Reported findings indicate that, about two months after transplant, alpha-beta T cells came from several hundred expanded clones, which were derived from non-depleted graft cells. By one year post-transplant, T-cell counts and diversity largely arose from T cells that were newly produced.

On this clonotype itself: Antigen: not known.

Unique molecular identifiers were incorporated when the TCRbeta library was constructed. MiXCR, applied by TCRdb to the PCR reads, yields one record per CDR3 protein. The sample has about 610,000 distinct CDR3 sequences, about a quarter seen once. J lost 2 bases, V lost 4 bases, and 3 bases had no gene match. The CDR3 sequence is 15 residues long. CDR1 SGHRS and CDR2 YFSETQ come from the germline V gene. This clonotype was sampled from a boy in the first two years of life with Wiskott-Aldrich syndrome, due to receive a stem cell transplant. J is TRBJ2-7 and V is TRBV5-1; 13 bases are shared with TRBD2. Sequenced material: PBMCs, taken before TCRalphabeta/CD19-depleted stem cell transplant. The CDR3 loop is CASSIGLAGAYEQYF. CDR3 bases: TGCGCCAGCAGCATCGGACTAGCGGGGGCCTACGAGCAGTACTTC.